This TCR beta chain was documented in a study of Tregs in tolerant kidney transplant recipients. The V gene's germline CDR1 is GTSNPN and CDR2 SVGIG (reference sequence). The CDR3 consists of 14 residues. The trim removed 1 base at V and 3 bases at J, leaving 2 bases unmatched. Sequencing was performed with immunoSEQ multiplex PCR; in TCRdb, only in-frame clones are kept and a portion is missing. The profile shows about 100,000 clones, almost 90% of them singletons. This clone occurred a few times. This receptor was obtained from a human donor who received a combined kidney and bone marrow transplant. Specimen: CD4+ T cells from blood, collected before the transplant. The V call is TRBV30, the J call TRBJ1-5, with TRBD1 matching 8 bases. In nucleotides, the CDR3 is TGTGCCTGGAGTGCGGGACAGGCCAATCAGCCCCAGCATTTT. Translated, it gives CAWSAGQANQPQHF.